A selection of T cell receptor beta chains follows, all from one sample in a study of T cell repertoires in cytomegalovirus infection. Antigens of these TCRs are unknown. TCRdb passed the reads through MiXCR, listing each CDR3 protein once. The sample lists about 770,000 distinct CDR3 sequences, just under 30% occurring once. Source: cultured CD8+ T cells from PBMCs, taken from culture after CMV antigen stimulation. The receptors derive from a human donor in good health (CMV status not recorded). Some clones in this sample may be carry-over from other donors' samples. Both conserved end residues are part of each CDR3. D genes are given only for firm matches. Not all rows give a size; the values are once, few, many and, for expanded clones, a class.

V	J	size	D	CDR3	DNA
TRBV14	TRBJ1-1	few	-	CASSQGYKEAFF	TGTGCCAGCAGCCAAGGGTACAAGGAAGCTTTCTTT
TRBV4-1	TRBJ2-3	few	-	CASSQRRGGSTDTQYF	TGCGCCAGCAGCCAACGACGAGGGGGGTCCACAGATACGCAGTATTTT
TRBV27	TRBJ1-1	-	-	CASSLSGGRRVTEAFF	TGTGCCAGCAGTTTATCCGGGGGGCGTCGGGTAACTGAAGCTTTCTTT
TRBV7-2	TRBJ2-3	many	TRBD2	CASSLRRAGDGDTQYF	TGTGCCAGCAGCTTACGGAGAGCGGGGGACGGGGATACGCAGTATTTT
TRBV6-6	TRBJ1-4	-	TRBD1	CASVSDRGAEKLFF	TGTGCCAGCGTTTCGGACAGGGGGGCTGAAAAACTGTTTTTT
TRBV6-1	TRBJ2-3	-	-	CASIVVRGVFTDTQYF	TGTGCCAGCATAGTCGTTAGGGGAGTATTCACAGATACGCAGTATTTT
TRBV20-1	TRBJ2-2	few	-	CSALDGFLNTGELFF	TGCAGTGCACTCGACGGGTTTCTAAACACCGGGGAGCTGTTTTTT
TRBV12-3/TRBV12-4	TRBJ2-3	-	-	CASSFFGGTDTQYF	TGTGCCAGCAGTTTCTTTGGGGGCACAGATACGCAGTATTTT
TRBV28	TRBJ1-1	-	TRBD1	CASSLLGDSYNLRTEAFF	TGTGCCAGCAGTTTATTAGGGGACAGCTATAACCTCAGAACTGAAGCTTTCTTT
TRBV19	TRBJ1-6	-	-	CASSSQAYSPLHF	TGTGCCAGTAGTTCACAGGCTTATTCACCCCTCCACTTT
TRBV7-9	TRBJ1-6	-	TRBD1	CASGDRQSPLHF	TGTGCCAGCGGGGACAGACAATCACCCCTCCACTTT
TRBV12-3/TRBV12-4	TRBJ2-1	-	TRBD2	CASSGLAGVEQFF	TGTGCCAGCAGTGGACTAGCGGGGGTTGAGCAGTTCTTC
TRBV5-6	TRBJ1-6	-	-	CASSLGPGPEGSPLHF	TGTGCCAGCAGCTTGGGACCCGGGCCCGAGGGGTCACCCCTCCACTTT
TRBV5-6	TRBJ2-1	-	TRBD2	CASRLWGGDNEQFF	TGTGCCAGCAGGCTCTGGGGGGGGGACAATGAGCAGTTCTTC
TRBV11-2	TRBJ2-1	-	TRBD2	CASSYRGRGPLAGDEQFF	TGTGCCAGCAGCTACAGGGGGCGAGGGCCACTAGCGGGGGATGAGCAGTTCTTC
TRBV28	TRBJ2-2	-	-	CASSLYAQNTGELFF	TGTGCCAGCAGTTTATACGCCCAGAACACCGGGGAGCTGTTTTTT
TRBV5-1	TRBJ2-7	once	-	CASSFYTDYPLAEQYF	TGCGCCAGCAGCTTCTACACGGACTACCCCCTTGCCGAGCAGTACTTC
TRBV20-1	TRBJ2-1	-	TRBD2	CSVPLAGEYNEQFF	TGCAGTGTCCCCCTAGCGGGGGAGTACAATGAGCAGTTCTTC
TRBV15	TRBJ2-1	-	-	CATSRVPRGYEQFF	TGTGCCACCAGCAGAGTTCCTAGAGGATACGAGCAGTTCTTC
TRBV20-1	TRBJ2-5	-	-	CSAREFRGTRETQYF	TGCAGTGCTAGAGAATTCAGGGGAACGAGAGAGACCCAGTACTTC
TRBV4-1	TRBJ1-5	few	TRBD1	CASSQDTGVGKVHF	TGCGCCAGCAGCCAAGATACAGGGGTGGGGAAAGTGCATTTT
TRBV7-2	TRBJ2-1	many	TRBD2	CASSLPGGYEQFF	TGTGCCAGCAGCTTACCGGGGGGGTATGAGCAGTTCTTC
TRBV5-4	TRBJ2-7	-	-	CAGGGVDSYEQYF	TGTGCTGGGGGCGGGGTGGATTCCTACGAGCAGTACTTC
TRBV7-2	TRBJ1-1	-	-	CASSLAEFNRPEAFF	TGTGCCAGCAGCTTAGCCGAGTTTAATCGGCCTGAAGCTTTCTTT
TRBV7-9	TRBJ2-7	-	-	CARSLEGGTSYEQYF	TGTGCCAGAAGCTTAGAAGGGGGGACGTCCTACGAGCAGTACTTC
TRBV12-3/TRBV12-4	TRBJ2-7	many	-	CASSFHSPYEQYF	TGTGCCAGCAGTTTCCATTCTCCCTACGAGCAGTACTTC